Listed below are T cell receptor beta chains from one sample, sequenced in a study of regulatory T cells. Sequencing used immunoSEQ multiplex PCR; TCRdb keeps in-frame clones, though not all of them. Of roughly 15,000 clones in the sample, approximately 92% are singletons; the top ten hold more than 25%. Sequencing was performed on CD8+ T cells sorted from blood. All receptors come from a person under 35 with CD3G deficiency. The CDR3 runs from the conserved cysteine through the conserved F or W. The order of the fields is clone size, J gene, V gene, D gene, CDR3 protein, CDR3 DNA. A D gene is named only where the DNA matches it firmly. The size field is filled for only some rows; it gives once, few, many or a size class.

>.|TRBJ1-5|TRBV19|.
CATQVGNQPQHF
TGTGCCACCCAGGTGGGCAATCAGCCCCAGCATTTT
>once|TRBJ2-5|TRBV4-1|.
CASSQEPGPRETQYF
TGCGCCAGCAGCCAAGAGCCCGGTCCCCGGGAGACCCAGTACTTC
>.|TRBJ2-1|TRBV6-1|.
CASEPGRYYNEQFF
TGTGCCAGCGAACCGGGACGGTACTACAATGAGCAGTTCTTC
>.|TRBJ1-6|TRBV9|.
CASSDPLSAGSPLHF
TGTGCCAGCAGCGACCCATTGAGCGCAGGTTCACCCCTCCACTTT
>.|TRBJ2-1|TRBV30|.
CAWSVGLSYNEQFF
TGTGCCTGGAGTGTGGGCCTCTCCTACAATGAGCAGTTCTTC
>.|TRBJ2-7|TRBV6-5|.
CASSYADSYEQYF
TGTGCCAGCAGTTACGCAGACTCCTACGAGCAGTACTTC
>once|TRBJ2-2|TRBV19|.
CASSPYGGTGELFF
TGTGCCAGTAGCCCCTATGGGGGCACCGGGGAGCTGTTTTTT
>.|TRBJ2-3|TRBV27|TRBD2
CASSLGTSGRGTQYF
TGTGCCAGCAGTTTAGGGACTAGCGGGAGAGGTACGCAGTATTTT
>.|TRBJ1-2|TRBV10-2|TRBD1
CASTAGQGAPNYGYTF
TGCGCCAGCACCGCGGGACAGGGGGCTCCTAACTATGGCTACACCTTC
>.|TRBJ2-5|TRBV12-5|.
CASGLVATETQYF
TGTGCTAGTGGTTTGGTGGCGACGGAGACCCAGTACTTC
>.|TRBJ2-6|TRBV9|.
CASSPGNSGANVLTF
TGTGCCAGCAGTCCAGGGAACTCTGGGGCCAACGTCCTGACTTTC
>once|TRBJ1-5|TRBV2|.
CASSELGINQPQHF
TGTGCCAGCAGTGAATTGGGGATTAATCAGCCCCAGCATTTT
>.|TRBJ1-1|TRBV19|.
CASTTWGMNTEAFF
TGTGCCAGTACGACCTGGGGTATGAACACTGAAGCTTTCTTT
>.|TRBJ2-3|TRBV5-1|TRBD2
CASSPAGGTDTQYF
TGCGCCAGCAGTCCTGCGGGGGGCACGGATACGCAGTATTTT
>once|TRBJ1-1|TRBV29-1|.
CSVESTEAFF
TGCAGCGTTGAGAGCACTGAAGCTTTCTTT
>.|TRBJ1-6|TRBV21-1|.
CASSPLQVRGDNSPLHF
TGTGCCAGCAGCCCTTTGCAGGTTCGGGGGGATAATTCACCCCTCCACTTT
>.|TRBJ1-3|TRBV6-1|.
CASSDYREGTGNTIYF
TGTGCCAGCAGTGACTACAGGGAGGGGACTGGAAACACCATATATTTT
>medium-sized|TRBJ1-5|TRBV21-1|.
CASSKVIGGQGLLNQPQHF
TGTGCCAGCAGCAAAGTTATAGGGGGCCAGGGGCTCCTCAATCAGCCCCAGCATTTT
>.|TRBJ2-7|TRBV27|.
CASSPGTYEQYF
TGTGCCAGCAGTCCCGGGACCTACGAGCAGTACTTC
>.|TRBJ2-3|TRBV27|.
CASSSTPGSTQYF
TGTGCCAGCAGTTCCACCCCAGGGAGTACGCAGTATTTT
>.|TRBJ2-1|TRBV7-9|TRBD2
CASSPSSGTYNEQFF
TGTGCCAGCAGCCCGTCTAGCGGGACCTACAATGAGCAGTTCTTC
>.|TRBJ1-1|TRBV7-9|.
CASSHGPAGNTEAFF
TGTGCCAGCAGCCACGGCCCTGCGGGCAACACTGAAGCTTTCTTT
>.|TRBJ2-3|TRBV19|.
CASSTAGDTQYF
TGTGCCAGTAGTACGGCGGGAGATACGCAGTATTTT
>.|TRBJ2-3|TRBV5-1|.
CASSEGGDTQYF
TGCGCCAGCAGCGAGGGGGGAGATACGCAGTATTTT
>.|TRBJ2-2|TRBV29-1|.
CSVVPNTGELFF
TGCAGCGTTGTCCCGAACACCGGGGAGCTGTTTTTT
>once|TRBJ2-1|TRBV9|TRBD2
CASSGPLAGGSNEQFF
TGTGCCAGCAGCGGGCCACTAGCGGGGGGTTCTAATGAGCAGTTCTTC
>.|TRBJ2-5|TRBV30|.
CAWSVVGTQYF
TGTGCCTGGAGTGTGGTGGGGACCCAGTACTTC
>.|TRBJ2-7|TRBV7-8|.
CASSLAPYEQYF
TGTGCCAGCAGCTTAGCCCCCTACGAGCAGTACTTC